The source of this T cell receptor (beta chain) is a study of shared clonotypes between healthy human individuals (dated by TCRdb to about 2020). Background for the entire study: A couple of women and three men aged 18 to 49 years were included in the cohort. Per donor, three plates each were used for CD4 naive and CD4 memory, two for CD8 naive, and one for CD8 memory. Blood TCR repertoires of about five healthy adults were deeply sequenced to estimate repertoire size and the extent of clonotype sharing between individuals. To increase sequencing depth and limit assay-specific biases, TCR repertoire library preparation and sequencing were carried out by different laboratories using diverse techniques. Between about 0.94 and 8.9 billion PBMCs per donor were obtained by leukapheresis.

From a lookup of the germline V gene (reference sequence), CDR1 and CDR2 are LNHDA and SQIVND. The CDR3 sequence holds 17 residues, the cysteine and phenylalanine included. The only DNA kept is the CDR3, 51 bases in frame from the first base. V is cut back by 5 bases and J by 3 bases, with 10 bases in the junction unmatched. Turning to this clone: Its antigen is currently not known. Qualities for individual bases were not recorded, and no much larger clone is one base off.

CD8 naive samples were CD45RO-negative cells positively selected for CCR7, giving a CD45RA+CCR7+ population that excluded TemRA cells. The donors were healthy, HIV-negative adults with no recently reported acute infections or vaccinations. Only Caucasian adults living in Nashville, Tennessee, USA were represented among the donors. Blood was collected by leukapheresis, and PBMCs were isolated by Ficoll-Histopaque density gradient centrifugation and then cryopreserved in liquid nitrogen vapor phase. Analytical flow cytometry was used to check the purity and quantity of each magnetically sorted T cell population. From each sorted fraction, genomic DNA was isolated and quantified by UV absorbance on a Nanodrop 2000c. Using the deep immunoSEQ assay, TCR CDR3 regions were amplified from genomic DNA by multiplex PCR. Extracted genomic DNA from each cell subset was distributed evenly across all wells of several immunoSEQ 96-well plates, and each plate was treated as a replicate. For sorted subsets, about 200 ng genomic DNA, equal to about 30,000 T cell genomes, was loaded into each replicate PCR. Purified libraries were quantified with a Qubit 3.0 fluorometer, sized on a Bioanalyzer 2100, and re-quantified with the KAPA Library Quantification kit. Every immunoSEQ 96-well plate was sequenced on a separate single-read 150-cycle Illumina NextSeq 550 flow cell. The authors' analysis ran thus. Because the immunoSEQ output included only junctional sequences and no quality scores, the filtering could not be the same as the filtering used for full-length reads. Sequences were annotated with PyIR, a Python wrapper for IgBLAST v1.9, using IMGT germline references to assign V/J genes and CDR3. Reads were filtered out if the reads had weak V/J assignments (E-value above 1e-6), no CDR3, stop codons, out-of-frame junctions, or ambiguous translated residues. V3J clonotypes were defined as sequences sharing an identical inferred V gene, J gene, and CDR3 amino acid sequence. The percentage overlap between two repertoires was calculated by dividing the number of shared unique clonotypes by the size of the smaller repertoire. Repertoire richness was assessed with RTK rarefaction, the Chao1 estimator, and Recon v2.1 estimates of unobserved clonotypes. OLGA was used to compute generation probabilities for all TCRbeta clonotypes that the gDNA method yielded from a few donors. TCRdb obtained this table from immuneACCESS and retained in-frame rearrangements with V and J assigned. These tables miss some clones; where compared with another copy, unresolved V genes account for less than half of the shortfall, and the remainder is unexplained. V and J calls and clone size are copied from that table; D and trimming were computed from the DNA. This sample gives about 2.1 million clones in total; around 93% of them show up just once. Jointly, the top ten make up approximately 1.6% of the sample.

The study at large found these results: Sampling was restricted to blood, and TCR repertoires in tissues likely differ from the TCR repertoires found in blood. Naive subsets generally had larger estimated clonotype richness than memory subsets. Approximately 5% of naive CD4, 3.5% of naive CD8, 2.3% of memory CD4, and about 0.4% of memory CD8 clonotypes were shared across several donors. Incomplete sequencing was indicated by rarefaction of sorted-subset datasets, despite the large sequencing depth. Based on pairwise subsampling, the degree of clonotype sharing among donors was expected to be affected by sequencing depth. Compared with non-shared clonotypes, clonotypes shared by all four sorted-subset donors had higher generation probabilities. The genetic and exposure-history diversity represented was limited by the small number of donors.

The clonotype originates from a man between 18 and 29 years old in good health. Some clones in this sample may be carry-over from other donors' samples. The material sequenced was naive CD8+ T cells from PBMCs. The intended sense of this specimen's cell subset or site label: CD45RA+CCR7+. The rearrangement joined TRBV19 to TRBJ2-7; 13 of the junction bases match TRBD2. At the DNA level, the sequence is TGTGCCAGTAGTTTTGGACTAGCGGGAGAAGGAGTCTACGAGCAGTACTTC. The translation is CASSFGLAGEGVYEQYF.